These 16 T cell receptor beta chains came from one sample sequenced in a study of cytomegalovirus exposure and HLA in healthy donors. Both 60 Vbeta primers and 13 Jbeta primers went into the PCR. Generated by immunoSEQ multiplex PCR, the TCRdb table keeps only in-frame clones and is missing some. The sample carries approximately 150,000 clones, about 80% recorded once. Sequencing input: PBMCs. Receptors originate from a man aged 40-55 years in good health and CMV-seropositive.

The chain recombines TRBV6-5 with TRBJ1-2; 7 nucleotides line up with TRBD1. Germline V gene data show CDR1 as MNHEY and CDR2 as SVGAGI. The CDR3 runs 14 residues. V lost 4 bases, J lost 0 bases, and 2 bases stayed unmatched. CDR3 region: CASSSTGSNYGYTF. The CDR3 coding sequence is TGTGCCAGCAGTTCGACAGGGTCTAACTATGGCTACACCTTC.

V gene TRBV4-1 combines with J gene TRBJ2-7, with TRBD2 identical over 13 bases. The CDR3 runs to 15 residues. Unmatched junction bases numbered 13, after V lost 6 bases and J lost 11 bases. Germline CDR1 MGHRA, CDR2 YSYEKL. The CDR3 DNA follows: TGCGCCAGCAGTCGCCTCGGACTAGCGGGAGAAGAAGAGTACTTC. Amino acids: CASSRLGLAGEEEYF.

This clone was counted once. The junction departs from germline at one end; a sequencing error may be responsible. The chain recombines TRBV29-1 with TRBJ1-3; 7 bases map to TRBD1. CDR3 length equals 14 residues. CDR1 is SQVTM and CDR2 is ANQGSEA in the germline V gene. Here the CDR3 DNA reads TGCAGCGTTAAACAGGGGAGCTCTGGATACACCATATATTTT. It yields the protein CSVKQGSSGYTIYF.

CDR3 coding DNA: TGTGCCAGCAGCTCTATGGGACAGAACACCGGGGAGCTGTTTTTT. It encodes CASSSMGQNTGELFF. The chain links TRBV7-2 to TRBJ2-2; a possible D gene is TRBD1 (6 bases). V dropped 4 bases and J dropped 1 base, with 10 bases sitting between them. Germline-derived CDR1 and CDR2 are SGHTA and FQGNSA. The CDR3 covers 15 residues.

This clone came up once. J is TRBJ1-1 and V is TRBV5-4, with TRBD1 matching 9 bases. The CDR3 consists of 14 residues. The V and J ends lost 4 bases and 4 bases, in that order; junction bases with no gene match: 5. Germline V gene sequence: CDR1 SGHNT, CDR2 YYREEE (reference sequence). CDR3: CASSTRDRATEAFF. DNA for the CDR3: TGTGCCAGCAGCACCCGGGACAGGGCCACTGAAGCTTTCTTT.

V usage is TRBV6-1 and J usage is TRBJ2-1; 10 bases line up with TRBD2. The germline V gene has CDR1 MNHNS and CDR2 SASEGT. The CDR3 length is 17 residues. The V gene end was trimmed by 0 bases and the J gene end by 0 bases; junction bases not matched to a gene: 2. In DNA form, the CDR3 reads TGTGCCAGCAGTGAAGCAGCGGGAGGGAACTCCTACAATGAGCAGTTCTTC. Translation: CASSEAAGGNSYNEQFF.

The chain joins TRBV5-4 to TRBJ2-3; TRBD1 matches 8 bases. The CDR3 covers 16 residues. Germline lookup yields CDR1 SGHNT and CDR2 YYREEE (reference sequence). The J segment lost 7 bases and the V segment lost 5 bases, leaving 15 bases of the junction unmatched. CDR3 coding DNA: TGTGCCAGCAGGCGTAGCGACAGGGGCCGACCCCATACGCAGTATTTT. It yields the protein CASRRSDRGRPHTQYF.

The chain combines TRBV6-1 with TRBJ2-3; 9 bases align to TRBD2. J lost 2 bases, V lost 7 bases, and 7 bases had no gene match. CDR3 length equals 15 residues. Germline lookup yields CDR1 MNHNS and CDR2 SASEGT. The CDR3 DNA reads TGTGCCAGCATAGTAGCGGGAGCGACCACAGATACGCAGTATTTT. It is translated as CASIVAGATTDTQYF.

This sequence joins TRBV29-1 and TRBJ2-5; a possible D gene is TRBD1 (5 bases). CDR3 length equals 13 residues. Germline lookup yields CDR1 SQVTM and CDR2 ANQGSEA. Deletions cut 7 bases from V and 5 bases from J, with 17 bases between. This CDR3 reads CSADPMGRETQYF. CDR3 bases: TGCAGCGCCGACCCCATGGGGCGGGAGACCCAGTACTTC.

The chain is built from TRBV19 and TRBJ1-5, with 11 bases that match TRBD1. CDR1 LNHDA and CDR2 SQIVND come from the germline V gene (reference sequence). The ends lost 7 bases at V and 1 base at J; junction bases unmatched: 15. The CDR3 contains 19 residues. The CDR3, as DNA: TGTGCCAGTACCTCTTCGGGGACAGGGGGGGGGAGGAGCAATCAGCCCCAGCATTTT. Protein sequence: CASTSSGTGGGRSNQPQHF.

The V call is TRBV5-1, the J call TRBJ2-2; the D gene is possibly TRBD1 (6 bases). The CDR3 is 16 residues long. Looked up from germline, CDR1 is SGHRS and CDR2 is YFSETQ. The V end lost 0 bases, the J end lost 6 bases, and 15 bases lay between the germline ends. The CDR3 region is CASSLDPGELAGELFF. CDR3 coding DNA: TGCGCCAGCAGCTTGGACCCAGGGGAATTGGCCGGGGAGCTGTTTTTT.

This chain joins TRBV5-1 and TRBJ2-2, with a possible D match to TRBD1 (5 bases). Trimming left V 0 bases short and J 3 bases short, with 12 bases between. Germline assignment: CDR1 SGHRS and CDR2 YFSETQ. This CDR3 comprises 16 residues. The DNA of the CDR3 is TGCGCCAGCAGCTTGGTTGGCCTACAGGACACCGGGGAGCTGTTTTTT. It translates to CASSLVGLQDTGELFF.

This clone was detected only once. The chain uses TRBV19 and TRBJ1-1, with TRBD1 matching 8 bases. The CDR3 sequence is 15 residues long. V dropped 5 bases and J dropped 1; count of bases not matched to a gene: 6. Germline CDR1 reads LNHDA; CDR2 reads SQIVND (reference sequence). CDR3 in amino acids: CASSLTGARNTEAFF. The CDR3 coding sequence is TGTGCCAGTAGTTTGACAGGGGCGAGGAACACTGAAGCTTTCTTT.

J is TRBJ1-2 and V is TRBV19, with 7 positions matching TRBD1. CDR1 LNHDA and CDR2 SQIVND come from the germline V gene (reference sequence). This CDR3 spans 14 amino acids. V lost 5 bases and J lost 2; bases outside the gene matches: 5. The CDR3 sequence is CASSPGDSNYGYTF. Here the CDR3 DNA reads TGTGCCAGTAGTCCGGGGGACAGCAACTATGGCTACACCTTC.

V is TRBV2 and J is TRBJ2-5, with D maybe TRBD1 (6 bases). The DNA matches TRBJ2-7 better at its end, which makes the J call doubtful. In germline, CDR1 is SNHLY, CDR2 FYNNEI. This CDR3 is 15 amino acids long. The CDR3 region has the DNA TGTGCCAGCAGGGCTAACAGGGTGGGCTCCTACGAGCAGTACTTC. Residues: CASRANRVGSYEQYF.

The chain is built from TRBV28 and TRBJ1-3; D may be TRBD1 (5 bases). From germline, CDR1 is MDHEN and CDR2 SYDVKM. The CDR3 totals 14 residues. Trimming removed 7 bases at V and 3 bases at J, with 13 bases between. The CDR3: CASTRRGDGNTIYF. CDR3 sequence (DNA): TGTGCCAGCACCCGGAGGGGAGATGGAAACACCATATATTTT.